This T cell receptor beta chain is drawn from a study of CD8 T cells in ankylosing spondylitis. Study-level points and caveats: The clones that were linked to disease were reported to be significantly enriched in matched synovial fluid samples from ankylosing spondylitis patients. Some motif variants had been reported before (in reactive arthritis synovial fluid and blood).

This clonotype was observed many times. The antigen remains unidentified. TCRdb fed the 5' RACE reads into MiXCR, producing one record per CDR3 protein. Counted here are over 150,000 distinct CDR3 sequences, 18% occurring once; the ten biggest clones make up approximately 4.3%. The origin of this receptor is a male donor aged 10 to 35 with ankylosing spondylitis or in good health (not recorded which). Source material: blood, either unsorted or a sorted T cell fraction (not recorded which).

The CDR3 sequence: CASSSPTDRTDTQYF. DNA of the CDR3: TGTGCCAGCAGCTCCCCGACTGATCGCACAGATACGCAGTATTTT. The chain has TRBV7-9 and TRBJ2-3; D call uncertain. V was clipped by 4 bases and J by 1 base, with 12 bases between them. The germline V gene encodes CDR1 SEHNR and CDR2 FQNEAQ (reference sequence). The CDR3 is 15 amino acids.